This TCR beta chain originates from a study of blood T cell repertoires in COVID-19. Study in general: Material from acute and convalescent COVID-19 was sourced from the United States, Italy and Spain.

Germline V gene data show CDR1 as MNHNY and CDR2 as SVGAGI (reference sequence). V was clipped by 7 bases and J by 1 base, with 4 bases between them. The CDR3 sequence is 11 residues long. Original analysis: Amplification of reference gene primers was used by the study to estimate nucleated cell counts. Assay: immunoSEQ multiplex PCR; the TCRdb copy retains only in-frame clones and omits some. That table is the source of V, J and clone size, and D and trimming were worked out from the DNA. This table holds roughly 390,000 clones, 85% found once. This TCR was recovered from a woman in her late teens or twenties with acute or convalescent COVID-19. Sample: peripheral blood. V and J are TRBV6-6 and TRBJ1-1; D call uncertain. This chain's CDR3 is CASNRNTEAFF. The CDR3 bases are TGTGCCAGCAACAGGAACACTGAAGCTTTCTTT.